These T cell receptor beta chains were read from a single sample in a study of T cell responses to AZD1222 COVID-19 vaccine. The assay was immunoSEQ multiplex PCR, and TCRdb's table has in-frame clones only and misses some. This sample has about 100,000 clones; over 85% occur once, and the top ten carry roughly 2%. Material: peripheral blood, obtained on day 0 of AZD1222 vaccination. The source is an adult in good health. The conserved cysteine and the conserved F or W are not part of the CDR3 here.

j_call	v_call	cdr3_aa
TRBJ2-1	TRBV9	ASSDPGAGANNEQF
TRBJ1-3	TRBV6-1	ASSEAYGGVNTIY
TRBJ1-2	TRBV6-1	ASSDRGDYGYT
TRBJ1-2	TRBV10-2	ASSESGSNGYT
TRBJ1-5	TRBV4-1	ASSIELLGRQPQH
TRBJ1-2	TRBV28	ASQESAGSNYGYT
TRBJ2-7	TRBV11-3	ASSLDRYEQY
TRBJ1-2	TRBV2	AGNRVQSYGYT
TRBJ1-1	TRBV7-2	ASSITRTGSGGEAF
TRBJ2-1	TRBV6-5	ASRPTGYNEQF
TRBJ2-3	TRBV11-2	ASSLGGSAGTDTQY
TRBJ2-7	TRBV5-5	ASSDFDEQY
TRBJ1-2	TRBV3-1/TRBV3-2	ASSREVDGYT
TRBJ1-6	TRBV4-1	ASSWGQGAEYSPLH
TRBJ2-7	TRBV3-1/TRBV3-2	ASSQGTGGYEQY
TRBJ1-1	TRBV28	ASSSLTGGNTEAF
TRBJ2-7	TRBV25-1	ASTRGGSSYEQY
TRBJ2-5	TRBV11-2	ASSLAGVKETQY
TRBJ1-5	TRBV6-5	ASSIGTRDQPQH
TRBJ1-2	TRBV5-1	ASSLDSGAYGYT
TRBJ1-1	TRBV2	ASSGGGPQGGTEAF
TRBJ1-3	TRBV5-6	ASSLAAASSGNTIY
TRBJ2-5	TRBV4-3	ASSPGPRVTQY
TRBJ2-7	TRBV6-5	ASSSFGNEQY
TRBJ1-1	TRBV5-5	ASSLDRGRVNTEAF
TRBJ1-2	TRBV5-1	ASSLDIRGNYGYT
TRBJ1-1	TRBV20-1	SASSASSGTEAF
TRBJ1-1	TRBV3-1/TRBV3-2	ASSLQRDTEAF
TRBJ1-2	TRBV19	ASSPWTGDYGYT
TRBJ1-1	TRBV6-5	ASPTDLNTEAF
TRBJ1-2	TRBV6-1	ASSGMAGGRFDYGYT
TRBJ2-1	TRBV6-1	ASSEAQDYNEQF
TRBJ1-1	TRBV6-5	ASSSEGASTEAF
TRBJ1-5	TRBV27	ASRPRQSNQPQH
TRBJ2-2	TRBV18	ASSRQGERNTGELF
TRBJ2-7	TRBV29-1	SVGPRQGIYEQY
TRBJ1-3	TRBV20-1	SASSGHYSGNTIY
TRBJ2-1	TRBV7-9	ASSRLAGGDEQF
TRBJ2-1	TRBV3-1/TRBV3-2	ASILLDWGREQF
TRBJ1-3	TRBV2	ASRKGQQVSGNTIY
TRBJ1-5	TRBV7-6	ASSSDNTRIGSNQPQH
TRBJ1-6	TRBV29-1	SVEDNQAHYNSPLH
TRBJ2-1	TRBV27	ASSLRGSYNEQF
TRBJ1-1	TRBV7-9	ASSDNRGRTEAF
TRBJ1-1	TRBV13	ASSLPPNTEAF
TRBJ2-7	TRBV6-5	ASSYSAPSSYEQY
TRBJ2-5	TRBV28	ASSNREAGVETQY
TRBJ2-7	TRBV10-3	ASSPGTGDLAEQY
TRBJ1-2	TRBV4-1	ASRPSGDRGFYYGYT
TRBJ2-7	TRBV5-1	ASSVHRGQGGEQY
TRBJ1-3	TRBV4-3	ASSQEGVGGFDTIY